The TCR beta chain under discussion was sequenced for a study of identifying expanded T cells in peripheral blood (dated 2019 in TCRdb). About the investigation overall: Four technical replicates, made by sequencing separate aliquots from the same pool of genomic DNA, were compared pairwise. Study-wide findings and limitations: In all healthy donors, the variance in clone template counts between samples taken two to three weeks apart rose significantly as total template count increased. The binomial model flagged approximately 1.2 differentially abundant clones between technical replicates, compared with approximately 16 over approximately two weeks and 19 to 20 over around four weeks. The authors expected biological variance in healthy repertoires might increase further over much longer intervals such as months to years. The beta-binomial model significantly reduced the number of clones called differentially abundant and the false-positive rate across all healthy-donor time intervals.

TCRbeta CDR3 regions were profiled by bias-controlled multiplex PCR amplification of genomic DNA with the immunoSEQ Assay. From the authors' description of their analysis: The absolute abundance of each unique TCRbeta CDR3 region was quantified after sequences were collapsed and filtered. Differential abundance was tested with a binomial (Fisher-equivalent) model and with a beta-binomial model adding time-dependent variance fitted from healthy donors. Clones with fewer than 5 combined templates were excluded, and clones with Benjamini-Hochberg FDR below 0.01 were called differentially abundant. Using the form v = (b*log(k)+a)^2, the beta-binomial variance was modeled as a function of the total template count across the two samples. In TCRdb, the immuneACCESS table is reduced to in-frame sequences with V and J assigned. These tables do not hold every clone; where another copy was compared, an unresolved V gene accounts for under half, and the others remain unexplained. V, J and clone size reflect that table, while D and trimming were determined from the DNA. The sample table records tens of thousands of clones; more than 75% of these occur just once. Roughly 4.5% of the sample is taken by the ten largest.

A note on this clone: Its recognized antigen is unknown. No qualities accompany the bases; no much larger clone lies one base away.

The CDR3 has 18 amino acids, counting the end cysteine and phenylalanine. Only CDR3 DNA remains: 54 bases, in frame from the first base. Via the germline V gene, CDR1 is MGHRA and CDR2 YSYEKL. Ends trimmed: V by 0 bases, J by 2 bases; bases unmatched to a gene: 7. No immune events such as infections were documented for the healthy donors during the collection period. Time-dependent variance in a beta-binomial model of T-cell clone differential abundance was calibrated using healthy-donor blood repertoires as a training cohort. The training cohort included approximately 10 healthy donors, of whom 3 were female and 7 were male. An age range of roughly 25 to 65 years, with an average of about 43 years, was recorded for the donors. Obtained from a commercial supplier, whole blood was collected from each healthy donor at three time points set about 2 weeks apart. For immunosequencing, genomic DNA was extracted from unsorted whole blood.

The source is a person aged 18 to 69 in good health. The chain is assembled from TRBV4-1 and TRBJ2-6; 7 central bases correspond to TRBD2. The sample taken for sequencing was blood. The DNA is as follows: TGCGCCAGCAGCCAAGAACGAACGGGAGGTCCTGGGGCCAACGTCCTGACTTTC. This yields the protein CASSQERTGGPGANVLTF.